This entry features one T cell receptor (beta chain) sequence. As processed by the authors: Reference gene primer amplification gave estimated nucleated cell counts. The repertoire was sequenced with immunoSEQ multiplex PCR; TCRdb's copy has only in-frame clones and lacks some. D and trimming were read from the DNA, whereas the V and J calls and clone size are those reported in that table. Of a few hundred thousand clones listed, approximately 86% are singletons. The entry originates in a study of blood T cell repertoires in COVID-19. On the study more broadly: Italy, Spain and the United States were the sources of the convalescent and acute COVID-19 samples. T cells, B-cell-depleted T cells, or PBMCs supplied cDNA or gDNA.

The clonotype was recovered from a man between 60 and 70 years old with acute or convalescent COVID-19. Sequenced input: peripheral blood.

The chain's CDR3 is CASSRYSGENTGELFF. CDR3 coding DNA: TGTGCCAGCAGCCGATACTCCGGGGAGAACACCGGGGAGCTGTTTTTT. V and J are TRBV3-1 (or the pseudogene TRBV3-2) and TRBJ2-2; maybe TRBD2 (5 bases). Trimming shortened V by 4 bases and J by 1 base, and 13 bases separated the two germline ends. Germline V lookup: CDR1 LGHDT, CDR2 YNNKEL (reference sequence). The CDR3 contains 16 residues.